Below are 20 T cell receptor beta chains sequenced from a single sample in a study of T-cell memory formation after mild COVID-19 (dated by TCRdb to 2020 to 2022). The protocol used for the library was 5' RACE. Sequencing was carried out with an Illumina NovaSeq 6000. Through fastp at Q25 and MiXCR, TCRdb rebuilt clones from the public reads, retaining in-frame beta chains. Every distinct CDR3 protein forms one entry, paired with its most common genes and DNA. For this sample the table gives more than 350,000 distinct CDR3 sequences, of which 16% were detected only once. About a fifth of the sample lies in the top ten. The sample comprised PBMCs or a T cell subset sorted from them (not recorded which). The receptors originated from a man aged 18 to 29 who had mild COVID-19 (a few samples of this study predate the infection). The sample titles of this study are shuffled in the database, so cell type and time point are left out; the donor was told from shared clones.

This clonotype was seen more than once but under ten times. V usage is TRBV6-2 or TRBV6-3 and J usage is TRBJ2-3; TRBD1 might be the D (6 bases). Germline CDR1 is MNHEY and CDR2 is SVGEGT. The CDR3 has 17 residues. Trimming left V 4 bases short and J 2 bases short, with 19 bases between. In DNA form, the CDR3 reads TGTGCCAGCAGTTGGGAAACTACAGGGATAGACACAGATACGCAGTATTTT. This gives the protein CASSWETTGIDTDTQYF.

This clonotype showed up just a few times. The chain carries TRBV2 and TRBJ1-1, with D possibly being TRBD1 (5 bases). From germline, CDR1 is SNHLY and CDR2 FYNNEI. The V end was cut by 11 bases, the J end by 2 bases, with 9 bases between. This CDR3 region has 11 residues. The CDR3 protein is CAVRGNTEAFF. The CDR3 bases are TGTGCCGTTAGGGGTAACACTGAAGCTTTCTTT.

This clonotype was observed many times. The chain recombines TRBV20-1 with TRBJ2-1, with D possibly being TRBD2 (6 bases). The CDR3 runs 14 residues. Germline CDR1 is DFQATT and CDR2 is SNEGSKA (reference sequence). The V end lost 6 bases, the J end lost 5 bases, and 17 bases lay between the germline ends. The CDR3 sequence: CSASRGSRDNEQFF. The CDR3 nucleotides are TGCAGTGCATCTCGGGGGTCTCGGGACAATGAGCAGTTCTTC.

This clonotype was seen repeatedly, ten times or more. This chain connects TRBV11-1 to TRBJ2-2; TRBD2 might be the D (6 bases). Trimming cost V 5 bases and J 4 bases, with 17 bases left between them. In germline, CDR1 is SGHAT, CDR2 FQDESV (reference sequence). The CDR3 is 16 residues long. The CDR3 sequence: CASSGRGRRGTGELFF. The CDR3 DNA is TGTGCCAGCAGCGGCCGGGGGAGACGGGGCACCGGGGAGCTGTTTTTT.

At least ten counts were recorded for this clonotype. This chain uses TRBV25-1 with TRBJ2-3; TRBD1 aligns across 11 bases. The CDR3 totals 15 residues. Germline values: CDR1 MGHDK, CDR2 SYGVNS. V was pared by 3 bases and J by 2 bases, with 1 base of the junction left unmatched. As DNA, the CDR3 is TGTGCCAGCAGTGACGGACAGGGGGCCACAGATACGCAGTATTTT. This sequence encodes CASSDGQGATDTQYF.

The V gene is TRBV27, the J gene TRBJ2-6; 8 bases line up with TRBD1. The CDR3 has 15 residues. Germline values: CDR1 MNHEY, CDR2 SMNVEV (reference sequence). J lost 4 bases, V lost 5 bases, and 4 bases had no gene match. The CDR3: CASSGRGLGANVLTF. The CDR3 region has the DNA TGTGCCAGCAGTGGCAGGGGGCTCGGGGCCAACGTCCTGACTTTC.

This clonotype was picked up a small number of times. The chain couples TRBV12-3 or TRBV12-4 to TRBJ2-2; D gene uncertain. V shed 6 bases and J shed 6 bases, with 17 bases lying between them. CDR3 size: 15 residues. Here the CDR3 DNA reads TGTGCCAGCAGCCTCCGGGTCCAAGGCGCCGGGGAGCTGTTTTTT. This sequence encodes CASSLRVQGAGELFF.

The sample holds a few counts of this clonotype. This chain uses TRBV5-1 with TRBJ2-7; D call uncertain. Germline V CDR1 and CDR2: SGHRS, YFSETQ. This CDR3 is built from 13 residues. V lost 4 bases and J lost 3, with 11 bases in between. CDR3 in amino acids: CASSPQPNYEQYV. CDR3 DNA sequence: TGCGCCAGCAGCCCGCAGCCGAACTACGAGCAGTACGTC.

The chain has TRBV29-1 and TRBJ2-1; D unclear. V was cut by 4 bases and J by 6 bases, with 4 bases left in between. The CDR3 sequence is 10 residues long. CDR1 is SQVTM and CDR2 is ANQGSEA in the germline V gene. CDR3 sequence: CSVGVNEQFF. DNA for the CDR3: TGCAGCGTTGGGGTCAATGAGCAGTTCTTC.

This chain uses TRBV6-6 with TRBJ2-2; TRBD2 might be the D (6 bases). V was cut by 8 bases and J by 8 bases, with 9 bases left in between. Germline CDR1 MNHNY, CDR2 SVGAGI (reference sequence). This CDR3 is 11 amino acids long. CDR3 sequence: CASALAGELFF. In DNA form, the CDR3 reads TGTGCCAGCGCCCTAGCGGGGGAGCTGTTTTTT.

This chain links TRBV6-4 with TRBJ2-1, with D perhaps matching TRBD1 (5 bases). The CDR3 is made up of 13 amino acids. The V end lost 3 bases, the J end lost 5 bases, and 8 bases lay between the germline ends. In germline, CDR1 is MRHNA, CDR2 SNTAGT. CDR3 sequence (DNA): TGTGCCAGCAGTGAAGACAGTAACAATGAGCAGTTCTTC. Translated: CASSEDSNNEQFF.

This rearrangement joins TRBV7-9 to TRBJ1-3; D gene uncertain. Deletions cut 5 bases from V and 0 bases from J, with 8 bases between. The V gene's germline CDR1 is SEHNR and CDR2 FQNEAQ (reference sequence). The CDR3 totals 14 residues. CDR3 coding DNA: TGTGCCAGCAGCCCGAACAACTCTGGAAACACCATATATTTT. Amino acid sequence: CASSPNNSGNTIYF.

This clonotype has more than one count but fewer than ten. V is TRBV29-1 and J is TRBJ1-3; D is uncertain. The germline gives CDR1 SQVTM, CDR2 ANQGSEA. V shed 5 bases and J shed 3 bases, with 11 bases lying between them. CDR3 length: 13 residues. CDR3 sequence: CSVRELIGNTIYF. The CDR3 nucleotides read TGCAGCGTTCGAGAACTCATTGGAAACACCATATATTTT.

The V and J genes are TRBV15 and TRBJ1-5; TRBD1 is a possible D gene (6 bases). Germline lookup yields CDR1 LNHNV and CDR2 YYDKDF (reference sequence). V gave up 0 bases and J gave up 7 bases, with 13 bases separating them. The CDR3 runs to 15 residues. The CDR3 region is CATSRDRGGGQPQHF. The CDR3 coding sequence is TGTGCCACCAGCAGAGATAGGGGGGGCGGCCAGCCCCAGCATTTT. Variable domain in full (rest from reference TRBV15 and TRBJ1-5): DAMVIQNPRYQVTQFGKPVTLSCSQTLNHNVMYWYQQKSSQAPKLLFHYYDKDFNNEADTPDNFQSRRPNTSFCFLDIRSPGLGDTAMYLCATSRDRGGGQPQHFGDGTRLSIL.

This clonotype has a handful of counts. The chain uses TRBV7-8 and TRBJ2-4; 7 positions match TRBD2. Germline CDR1 and CDR2: SGHVS and FQNEAQ. Trimming took 3 bases from V and 6 from J; bases not matched to a gene: 2. This CDR3 has 13 amino acids. DNA of the CDR3: TGTGCCAGCAGCTTCGAGCGGGGAAACATTCAGTACTTC. Encoded protein: CASSFERGNIQYF.

This clonotype was detected ten times or more. The chain uses TRBV7-2 and TRBJ1-4; perhaps TRBD1 as D (5 bases). The CDR3 covers 13 residues. With 6 bases removed from V and 12 bases from J, the gap between germline ends came to 17 bases. Germline assignment: CDR1 SGHTA and CDR2 FQGNSA. The CDR3: CASRYNDGGELFF. The CDR3 DNA follows: TGTGCCAGCAGGTATAACGACGGGGGTGAACTGTTTTTT.

This clonotype was found a few times. This sequence joins TRBV5-1 and TRBJ2-2; 8 bases fit TRBD2. Per germline, CDR1 SGHRS and CDR2 YFSETQ. The V gene end was trimmed by 2 bases and the J gene end by 6 bases; junction bases not matched to a gene: 6. The CDR3 runs to 15 residues. The CDR3 loop is CASSFAQGLAGELFF. CDR3 sequence (DNA): TGCGCCAGCAGCTTCGCCCAGGGACTAGCCGGGGAGCTGTTTTTT.

The rearrangement uses TRBV27 and TRBJ2-3; perhaps TRBD2 as D (7 bases). V lost 7 bases and J 5 bases, leaving 16 bases between the germline ends. Germline V gene lookup returns CDR1 MNHEY and CDR2 SMNVEV (reference sequence). This CDR3 has 14 amino acids. The CDR3 here is CASNSGGWGDTQYF. The CDR3 coding sequence is TGTGCCAGCAACTCGGGGGGCTGGGGAGATACGCAGTATTTT.

This clonotype came up many times. The chain joins TRBV5-1 to TRBJ1-5; no clear D. Germline assignment: CDR1 SGHRS and CDR2 YFSETQ. Between the trimmed V and J ends, which lost 1 base and 3 bases, there was a span of 5 bases. This CDR3 region has 13 residues. CDR3 in amino acids: CASSLLPNQPQHF. CDR3 nucleotide sequence: TGCGCCAGCAGCTTGTTGCCCAATCAGCCCCAGCATTTT. The complete variable domain, with remaining parts taken from reference TRBV5-1 and TRBJ1-5, reads KAGVTQTPRYLIKTRGQQVTLSCSPISGHRSVSWYQQTPGQGLQFLFEYFSETQRNKGNFPGRFSGRQFSNSRSEMNVSTLELGDSALYLCASSLLPNQPQHFGDGTRLSIL.

This clonotype has more than one count but fewer than ten. The CDR3: CAWRSGTGGSSTDTQYF. The CDR3 DNA reads TGTGCCTGGAGATCCGGGACAGGGGGATCTAGCACAGATACGCAGTATTTT. The chain has TRBV30 and TRBJ2-3; TRBD1 aligns across 11 bases. With 3 bases clipped from V and 0 bases from J, the junction kept 8 bases outside the gene matches. Germline values: CDR1 GTSNPN, CDR2 SVGIG (reference sequence). The length of the CDR3 is 17 residues.